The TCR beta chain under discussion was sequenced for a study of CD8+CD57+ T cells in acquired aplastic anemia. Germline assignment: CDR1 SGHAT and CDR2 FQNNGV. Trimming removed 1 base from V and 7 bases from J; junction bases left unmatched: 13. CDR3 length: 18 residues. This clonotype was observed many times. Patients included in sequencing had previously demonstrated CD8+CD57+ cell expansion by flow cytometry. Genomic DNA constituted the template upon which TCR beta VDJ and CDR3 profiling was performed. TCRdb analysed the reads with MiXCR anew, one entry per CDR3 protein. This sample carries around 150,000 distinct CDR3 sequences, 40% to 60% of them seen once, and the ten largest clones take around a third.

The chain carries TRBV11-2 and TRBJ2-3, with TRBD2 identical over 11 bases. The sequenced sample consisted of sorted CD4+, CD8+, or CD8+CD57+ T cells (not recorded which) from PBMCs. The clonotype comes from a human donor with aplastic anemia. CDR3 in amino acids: CASSLGPSGRPEIYTQYF. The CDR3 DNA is TGTGCCAGCAGCTTAGGCCCTAGCGGGAGGCCAGAGATATATACGCAGTATTTT.